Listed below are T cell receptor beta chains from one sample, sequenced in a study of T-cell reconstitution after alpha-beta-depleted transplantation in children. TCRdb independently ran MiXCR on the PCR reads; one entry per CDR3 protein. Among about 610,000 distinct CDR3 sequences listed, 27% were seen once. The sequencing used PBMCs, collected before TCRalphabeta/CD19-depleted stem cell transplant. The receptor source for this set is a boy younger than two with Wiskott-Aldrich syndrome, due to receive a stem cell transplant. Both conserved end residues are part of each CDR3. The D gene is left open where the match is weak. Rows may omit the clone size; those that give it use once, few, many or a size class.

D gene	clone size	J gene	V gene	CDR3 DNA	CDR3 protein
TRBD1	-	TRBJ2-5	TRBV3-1	TGTGCCAGCAGCGCGACAGGGGTCCAGGAGACCCAGTACTTC	CASSATGVQETQYF
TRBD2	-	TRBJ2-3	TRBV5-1	TGCGCCAGCTCACTAGTTCCTAGCGGGAGGGGGCTCACAGATACGCAGTATTTT	CASSLVPSGRGLTDTQYF
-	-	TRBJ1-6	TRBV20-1	TGCAGTGCTAGACCCGGGTTGGGAGATTCACCCCTCCACTTT	CSARPGLGDSPLHF
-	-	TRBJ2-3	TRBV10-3	TGTGCCATCAGGCCGACGGACACAGATACGCAGTATTTT	CAIRPTDTDTQYF
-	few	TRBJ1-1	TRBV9	TGTGCCAGCAGCCCGCACTTGCGGGGGAGGCCCACTGAAGCTTTCTTT	CASSPHLRGRPTEAFF
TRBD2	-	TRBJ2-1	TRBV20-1	TGCAGTGCTTCTCACGGGAGGGCTTACAATGAGCAGTTCTTC	CSASHGRAYNEQFF
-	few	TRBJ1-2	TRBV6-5	TGTGCCAGCAGTTACAGGGTCGGGCTCTCTGGCTACACCTTC	CASSYRVGLSGYTF
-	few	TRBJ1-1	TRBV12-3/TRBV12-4	TGTGCCAGCAGTTTAGGACAGTTTATCTTGAACACTGAAGCTTTCTTT	CASSLGQFILNTEAFF
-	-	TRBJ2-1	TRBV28	TGTGCCAGCAGCCATTCGGGGTTTGAGCAGTTCTTC	CASSHSGFEQFF
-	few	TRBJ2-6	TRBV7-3	TGTGCCAGCAGCCCATGGGGGGATGGGGCCAACGTCCTGACTTTC	CASSPWGDGANVLTF
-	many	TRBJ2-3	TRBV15	TGTGCCACCAGCAGAGATCTAATCGCGTACGGCGGTGATACGCAGTATTTT	CATSRDLIAYGGDTQYF
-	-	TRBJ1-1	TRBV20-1	TGCAGTGCTAGAAGGCAGACCATGAACACTGAAGCTTTCTTT	CSARRQTMNTEAFF
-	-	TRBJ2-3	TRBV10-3	TGTGCCATCAGTGAATCGGGGAGAACAGATACGCAGTATTTT	CAISESGRTDTQYF
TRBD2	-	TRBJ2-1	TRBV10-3	TGTGCCATCAGTCCCAAAGGACTAGCGGTAACAGATGAGCAGTTCTTC	CAISPKGLAVTDEQFF
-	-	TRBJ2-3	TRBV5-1	TGCGCCAGCAGCTCATGGACCCGACCAGGGACAGATACGCAGTATTTT	CASSSWTRPGTDTQYF
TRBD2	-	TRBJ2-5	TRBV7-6	TGTTCCAGCAGCCCCGGCTCAGCGGGAGGTCTGGGGACCCAGTACTTC	CSSSPGSAGGLGTQYF
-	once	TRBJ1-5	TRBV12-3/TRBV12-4	TGTGCCAGCAGTCCCCGGGGGCACCAATTGGTTCAGCCCCAGCATTTT	CASSPRGHQLVQPQHF
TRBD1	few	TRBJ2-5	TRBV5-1	TGCGCCAGCAGCTTGGGAGGGACAGCCAACCAAGAGACCCAGTACTTC	CASSLGGTANQETQYF
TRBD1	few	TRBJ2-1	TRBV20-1	TGCAGTGCCAGCACCGGGACAGCACGGGTCAATGAGCAGTTCTTC	CSASTGTARVNEQFF
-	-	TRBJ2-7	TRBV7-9	TGTGCCAGCAGCTTTGGTGACGCGCAGTACTTC	CASSFGDAQYF
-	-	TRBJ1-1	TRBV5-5	TGTGCCAGCAGCTTTTTCATTCAGGGCACTGAAGCTTTCTTT	CASSFFIQGTEAFF
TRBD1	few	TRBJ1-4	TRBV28	TGTGCCAGCAGTTTACAGGGGGCTGTTGAAAAACTGTTTTTT	CASSLQGAVEKLFF
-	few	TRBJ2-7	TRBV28	TGTGCCAGCAGTTTACGTGGGAGTAGTCTCTACGAGCAGTACTTC	CASSLRGSSLYEQYF
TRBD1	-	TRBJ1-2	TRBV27	TGTGCCAGCAGTTTCCAAGACAGGGGGGCCTATGGCTACACCTTC	CASSFQDRGAYGYTF
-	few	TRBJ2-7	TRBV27	TGTGCCAGCAGTTTATCAAACAGGGTAGAACCGTACTTC	CASSLSNRVEPYF
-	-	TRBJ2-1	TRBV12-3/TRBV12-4	TGTGCCAGCAGTTTGGTTTCCTTCAATGAGCAGTTCTTC	CASSLVSFNEQFF
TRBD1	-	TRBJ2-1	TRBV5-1	TGCGCCAGCACGACGGCACAGGGGGCTTCCTACAATGAGCAGTTCTTC	CASTTAQGASYNEQFF
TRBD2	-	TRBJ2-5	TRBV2	TGTGCCAGCAGGAAACTAGCGGGAGAAGAGACCCAGTACTTC	CASRKLAGEETQYF
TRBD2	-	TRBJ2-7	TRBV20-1	TGCAGTGCGGCTAGCGGCCCCTACGAGCAGTACTTC	CSAASGPYEQYF
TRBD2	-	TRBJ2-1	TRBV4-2	TGTGCCAGCAGCGCCCGACTAGCCCAAGACACCTACAATGAGCAGTTCTTC	CASSARLAQDTYNEQFF
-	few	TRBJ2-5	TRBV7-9	TGTGCCAGCAGCTTAGGTTCCGGGATTCAAGAGACCCAGTACTTC	CASSLGSGIQETQYF
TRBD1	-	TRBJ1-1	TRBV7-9	TGTGCCAGCAGGTCAGACAGGGCTCTCTTGATGAACACTGAAGCTTTCTTT	CASRSDRALLMNTEAFF
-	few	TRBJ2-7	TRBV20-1	TGCAGTGCTAGCGGGGTTACCTACGAGCAGTACTTC	CSASGVTYEQYF
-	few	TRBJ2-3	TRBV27	TGTGCCAGCAGTCGTTCGGGACTTCCAGGGACGCAGTATTTT	CASSRSGLPGTQYF
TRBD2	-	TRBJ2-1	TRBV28	TGTGCCAGCAGGTTCGGACTAGCAGATTACAATGAGCAGTTCTTC	CASRFGLADYNEQFF
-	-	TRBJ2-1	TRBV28	TGTGCCAGCAGTTTAAGGGGGAGGGCCAATAATGAGCAGTTCTTC	CASSLRGRANNEQFF
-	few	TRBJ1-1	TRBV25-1	TGTGCCAGCAGTGAAGGAGGGGGGAACACTGAAGCTTTCTTT	CASSEGGGNTEAFF